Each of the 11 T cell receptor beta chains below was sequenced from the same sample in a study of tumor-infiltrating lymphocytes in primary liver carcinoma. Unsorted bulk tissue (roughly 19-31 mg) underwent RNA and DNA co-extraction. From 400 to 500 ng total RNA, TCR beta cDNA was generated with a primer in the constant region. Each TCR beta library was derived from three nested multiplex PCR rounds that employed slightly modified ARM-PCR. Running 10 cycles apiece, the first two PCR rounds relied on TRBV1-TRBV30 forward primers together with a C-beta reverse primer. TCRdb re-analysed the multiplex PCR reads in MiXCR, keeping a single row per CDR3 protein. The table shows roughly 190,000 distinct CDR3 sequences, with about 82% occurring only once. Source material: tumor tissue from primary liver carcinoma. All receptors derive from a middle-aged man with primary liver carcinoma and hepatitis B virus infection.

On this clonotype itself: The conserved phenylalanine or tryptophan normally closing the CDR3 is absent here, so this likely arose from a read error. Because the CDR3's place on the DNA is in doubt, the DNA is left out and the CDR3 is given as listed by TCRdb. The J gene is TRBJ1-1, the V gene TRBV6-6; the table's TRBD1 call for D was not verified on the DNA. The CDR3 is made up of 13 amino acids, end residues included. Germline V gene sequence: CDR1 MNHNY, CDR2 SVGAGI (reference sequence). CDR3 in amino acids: CVSSTGGTTETFY.

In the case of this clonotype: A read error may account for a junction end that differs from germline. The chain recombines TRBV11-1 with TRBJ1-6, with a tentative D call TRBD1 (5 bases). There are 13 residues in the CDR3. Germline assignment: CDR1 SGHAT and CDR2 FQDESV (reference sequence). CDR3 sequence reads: CARSRTLVLPLHF. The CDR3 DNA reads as TGTGCCAGAAGCCGGACACTGGTTTTACCCCTTCACTTT.

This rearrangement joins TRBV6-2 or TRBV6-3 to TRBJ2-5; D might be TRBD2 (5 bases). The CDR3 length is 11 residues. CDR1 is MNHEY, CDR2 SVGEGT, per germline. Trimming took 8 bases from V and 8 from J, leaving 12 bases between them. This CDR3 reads CASDYGETQYF. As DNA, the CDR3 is TGTGCCAGCGATTACGGGGAAACCCAGTACTTC.

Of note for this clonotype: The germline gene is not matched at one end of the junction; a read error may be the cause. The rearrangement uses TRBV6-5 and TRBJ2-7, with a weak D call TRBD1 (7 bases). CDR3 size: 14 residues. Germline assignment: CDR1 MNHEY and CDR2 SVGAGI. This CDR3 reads CAIRLDRVAYGQYF. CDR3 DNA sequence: TGTGCCATCAGACTAGACAGGGTGGCGTACGGGCAGTACTTC.

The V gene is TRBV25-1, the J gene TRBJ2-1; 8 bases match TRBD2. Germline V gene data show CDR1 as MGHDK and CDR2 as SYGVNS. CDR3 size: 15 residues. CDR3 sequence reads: CASSGEDRPFDEQFF. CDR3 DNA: TGTGCTAGTAGCGGGGAGGACCGCCCATTCGATGAGCAGTTCTTC.

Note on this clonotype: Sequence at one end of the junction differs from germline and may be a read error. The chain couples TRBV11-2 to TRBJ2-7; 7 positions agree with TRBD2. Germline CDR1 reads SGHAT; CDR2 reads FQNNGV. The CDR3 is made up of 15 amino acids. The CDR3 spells CACSIGLGRSYEQYF. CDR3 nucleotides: TGCGCCTGCAGCATAGGACTAGGACGGTCCTACGAGCAGTACTTC.

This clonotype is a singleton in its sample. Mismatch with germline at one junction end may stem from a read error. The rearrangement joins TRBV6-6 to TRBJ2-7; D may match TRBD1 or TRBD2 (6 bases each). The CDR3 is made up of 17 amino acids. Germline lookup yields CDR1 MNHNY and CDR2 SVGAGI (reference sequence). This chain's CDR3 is CASSSSSNRGPRDEQYF. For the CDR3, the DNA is TGTGCCAGCAGTTCCTCGTCGAACCGGGGGCCTAGGGACGAGCAATACTTC.

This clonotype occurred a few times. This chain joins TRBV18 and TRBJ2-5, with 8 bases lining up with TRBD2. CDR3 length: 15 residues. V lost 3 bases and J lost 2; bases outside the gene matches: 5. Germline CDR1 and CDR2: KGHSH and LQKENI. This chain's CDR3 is CASSPNGGDQETQYF. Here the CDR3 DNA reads TGTGCCAGCTCACCTAACGGGGGGGATCAAGAGACCCAGTACTTC.

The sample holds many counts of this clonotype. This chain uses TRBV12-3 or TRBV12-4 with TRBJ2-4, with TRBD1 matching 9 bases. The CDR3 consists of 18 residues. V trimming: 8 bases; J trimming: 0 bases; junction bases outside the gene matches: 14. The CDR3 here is CASSFRDRAFLAKNIQYF. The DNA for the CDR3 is TGTGCCAGCTCCTTCCGGGACAGGGCTTTTCTAGCCAAAAACATTCAGTACTTC.

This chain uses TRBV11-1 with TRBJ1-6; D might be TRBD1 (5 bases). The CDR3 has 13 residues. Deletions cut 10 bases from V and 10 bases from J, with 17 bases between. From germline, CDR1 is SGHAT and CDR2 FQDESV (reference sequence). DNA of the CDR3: TGTGCCACCATCCGGACACTGGTATCACCCCTCCACTTT. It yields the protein CATIRTLVSPLHF.

The CDR3 sequence is CASSQDWKTGRAYNEQFF. CDR3 DNA: TGTGCCAGCAGCCAAGATTGGAAGACAGGCAGAGCCTACAATGAGCAGTTCTTC. V usage is TRBV4-2 and J usage is TRBJ2-1; TRBD1 might be the D (6 bases). The CDR3 has 18 residues. CDR1 is LGHNA and CDR2 is YNFKEQ in the germline V gene. The V end was cut by 0 bases, the J end by 2 bases, with 17 bases between.